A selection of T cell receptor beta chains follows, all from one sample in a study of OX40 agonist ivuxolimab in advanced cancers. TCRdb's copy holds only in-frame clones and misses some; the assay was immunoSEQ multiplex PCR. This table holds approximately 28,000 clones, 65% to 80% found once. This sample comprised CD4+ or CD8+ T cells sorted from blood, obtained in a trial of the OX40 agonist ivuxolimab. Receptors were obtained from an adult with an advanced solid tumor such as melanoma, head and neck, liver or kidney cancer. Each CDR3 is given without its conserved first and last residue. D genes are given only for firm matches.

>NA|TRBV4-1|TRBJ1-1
ASSRREYTEAF
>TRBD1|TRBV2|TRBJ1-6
ASRAGGSDYNSPLH
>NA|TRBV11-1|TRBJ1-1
ASSLTGKTEAF
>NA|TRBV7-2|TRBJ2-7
ASSPRGGLGDEQY
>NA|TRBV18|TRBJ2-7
ASSTWVREQY
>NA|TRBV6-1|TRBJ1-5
ASSVSIQGNYQPQH
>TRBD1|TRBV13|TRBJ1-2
ASRHRDRGNYGYT
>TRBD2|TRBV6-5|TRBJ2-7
ASSVAGGPGEQY
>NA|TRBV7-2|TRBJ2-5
ASSFLWGALQETQY
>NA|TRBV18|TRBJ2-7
ASSPSGNSYEQY
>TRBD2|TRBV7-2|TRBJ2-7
ASSLAVRGGGYEQY
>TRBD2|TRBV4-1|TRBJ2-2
ASSQSGREGGELF
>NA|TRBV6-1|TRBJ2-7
AIVPGIIYEQY
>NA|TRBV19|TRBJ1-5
ASTQRRQILINQPQH
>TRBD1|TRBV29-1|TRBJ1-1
SVEDRDRRGSNTEAF
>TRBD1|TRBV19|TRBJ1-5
ASEDRRSDSNQPQH
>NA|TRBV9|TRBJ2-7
ASSATPRYEQY
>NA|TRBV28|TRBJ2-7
ASSFATRDLGN
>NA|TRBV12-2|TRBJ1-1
ASRLEVDAGQNTEAF